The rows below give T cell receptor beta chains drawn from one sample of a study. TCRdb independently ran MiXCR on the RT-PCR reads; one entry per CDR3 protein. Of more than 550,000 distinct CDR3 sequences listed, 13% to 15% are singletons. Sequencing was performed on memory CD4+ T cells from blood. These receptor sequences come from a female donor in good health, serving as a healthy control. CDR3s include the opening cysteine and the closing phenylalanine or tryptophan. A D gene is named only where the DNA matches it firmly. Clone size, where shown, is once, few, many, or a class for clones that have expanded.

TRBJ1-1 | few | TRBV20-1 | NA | TGCAGTGCTACCCCGGGACGTACAAACACTGAAGCTTTCTTT | CSATPGRTNTEAFF
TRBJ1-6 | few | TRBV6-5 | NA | TGTGCCAGCAGTTACGCGGCAGCCTATAATTCACCCCTCCACTTT | CASSYAAAYNSPLHF
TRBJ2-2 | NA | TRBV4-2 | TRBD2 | TGTGCCAGCACCCCGCGGGAGACGAACACCGGGGAGCTGTTTTTT | CASTPRETNTGELFF
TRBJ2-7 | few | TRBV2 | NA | TGTGCCAGCATAGGACTAATCTACGAGCAGTACTTC | CASIGLIYEQYF
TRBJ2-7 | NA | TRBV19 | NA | TGTGCCAGTAGCCAGACAGCGACCTACGAGCAGTACTTC | CASSQTATYEQYF
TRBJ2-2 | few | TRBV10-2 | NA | TGCGCCAGCAGTGACTTCTCTAACACCGGGGAGCTGTTTTTT | CASSDFSNTGELFF
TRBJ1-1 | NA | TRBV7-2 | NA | TGTGCCAGCAGCTTAGGCAGGGAGACTGAAGCTTTCTTT | CASSLGRETEAFF
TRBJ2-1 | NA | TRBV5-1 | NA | TGCGCCAGCAGCTTAATGGACTACACCAATGAGCAGTTCTTC | CASSLMDYTNEQFF
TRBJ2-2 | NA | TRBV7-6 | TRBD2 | TGTGCCAGCAGCTTCGGCGGGAGGGACACCGGGGAGCTGTTTTTT | CASSFGGRDTGELFF
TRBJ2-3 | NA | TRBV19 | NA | TGTGCCAGTAGTATTTTGGCAGATACGCAGTATTTT | CASSILADTQYF
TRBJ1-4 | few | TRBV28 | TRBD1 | TGTGCCAGCAGTACCCGGCCGGGACAGGGGGGTGAAAAACTGTTTTTT | CASSTRPGQGGEKLFF
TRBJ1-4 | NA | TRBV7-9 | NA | TGTGCCAGCAGCTTACAGGGGCACAGTAATGAAAAACTGTTTTTT | CASSLQGHSNEKLFF
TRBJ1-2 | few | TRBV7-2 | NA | TGTGCCAGCAGCTTAGAAGCTTTTTACTATGGCTACACCTTC | CASSLEAFYYGYTF
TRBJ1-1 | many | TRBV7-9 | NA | TGTGCCAGCAGCTTTACTTCGAACACTGAAGCTTTCTTT | CASSFTSNTEAFF
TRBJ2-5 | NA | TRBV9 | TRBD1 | TGTGCCAGCAGCGGAGGACAGGGGTACGAGACCCAGTACTTC | CASSGGQGYETQYF
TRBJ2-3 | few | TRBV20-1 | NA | TGCAGTGCTCCCGGACTGACAGTTGTTGGTACGCAGTATTTT | CSAPGLTVVGTQYF
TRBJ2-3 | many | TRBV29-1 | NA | TGCAGCGTTGGGGACGATACGCAGTATTTT | CSVGDDTQYF
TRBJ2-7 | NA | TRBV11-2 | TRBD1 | TGTGCCAGCAGCCCCGAACAAGCAGGGGGCCTGAACGAGCAGTACTTC | CASSPEQAGGLNEQYF
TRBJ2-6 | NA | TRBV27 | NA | TGTGCCAGCGCCGGGGGCTCTGGGGCCAACGTCCTGACTTTC | CASAGGSGANVLTF
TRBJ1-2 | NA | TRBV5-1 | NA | TGCGCCAGCAGCTTGGCCGACGGGGATGGCTACACCTTC | CASSLADGDGYTF
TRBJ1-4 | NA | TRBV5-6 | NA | TGTGCCAGCAGCTTGTTGACTGAAAAACTGTTTTTT | CASSLLTEKLFF
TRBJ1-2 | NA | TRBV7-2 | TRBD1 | TGTGCCAGCAGCTCGTCGACAGGGGTAGGCTACACCTTC | CASSSSTGVGYTF
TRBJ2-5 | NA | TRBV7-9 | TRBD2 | TGTGCCAGCAGCAGGACTAGCGGGATGATAGAGACCCAGTACTTC | CASSRTSGMIETQYF
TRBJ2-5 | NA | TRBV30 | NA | TGTGCCTGGGTGGGACGTTGGGGGGAGACCCAGTACTTC | CAWVGRWGETQYF
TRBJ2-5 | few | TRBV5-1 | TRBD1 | TGCGCCAGCAGCAAGGGACAGGGGGTAAGGGAGACCCAGTACTTC | CASSKGQGVRETQYF